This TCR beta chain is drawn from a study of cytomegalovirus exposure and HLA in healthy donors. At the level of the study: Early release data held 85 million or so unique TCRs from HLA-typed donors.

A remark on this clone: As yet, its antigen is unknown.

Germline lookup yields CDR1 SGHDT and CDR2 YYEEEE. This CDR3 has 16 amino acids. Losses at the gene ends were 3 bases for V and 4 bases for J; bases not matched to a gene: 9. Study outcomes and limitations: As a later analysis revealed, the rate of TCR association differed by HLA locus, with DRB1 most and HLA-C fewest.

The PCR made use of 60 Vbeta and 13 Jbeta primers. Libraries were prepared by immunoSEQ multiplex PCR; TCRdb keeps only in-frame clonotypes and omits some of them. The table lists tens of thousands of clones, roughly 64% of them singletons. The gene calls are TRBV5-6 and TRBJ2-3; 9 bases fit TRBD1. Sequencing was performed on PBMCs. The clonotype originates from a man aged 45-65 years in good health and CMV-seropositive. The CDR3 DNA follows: TGTGCCAGCAGCTCCCCCGGGACAGGGTCCGCAGATACGCAGTATTTT. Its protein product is CASSSPGTGSADTQYF. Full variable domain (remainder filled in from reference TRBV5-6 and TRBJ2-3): DAGVTQSPTHLIKTRGQQVTLRCSPKSGHDTVSWYQQALGQGPQFIFQYYEEEERQRGNFPDRFSGHQFPNYSSELNVNALLLGDSALYLCASSSPGTGSADTQYFGPGTRLTVL.